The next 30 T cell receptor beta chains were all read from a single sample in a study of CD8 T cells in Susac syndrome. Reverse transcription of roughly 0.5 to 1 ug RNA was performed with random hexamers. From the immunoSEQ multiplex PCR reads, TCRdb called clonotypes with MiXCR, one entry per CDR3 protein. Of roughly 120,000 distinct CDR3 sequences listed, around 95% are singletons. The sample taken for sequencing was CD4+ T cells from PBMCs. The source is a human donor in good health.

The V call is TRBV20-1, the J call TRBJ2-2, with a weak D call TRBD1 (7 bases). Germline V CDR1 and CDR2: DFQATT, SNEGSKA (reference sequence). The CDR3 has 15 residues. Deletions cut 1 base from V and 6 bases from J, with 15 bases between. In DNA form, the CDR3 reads TGCAGTGCTAGAGGAGGGACAGCGGGCGCCGGGGAGCTGTTTTTT. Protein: CSARGGTAGAGELFF.

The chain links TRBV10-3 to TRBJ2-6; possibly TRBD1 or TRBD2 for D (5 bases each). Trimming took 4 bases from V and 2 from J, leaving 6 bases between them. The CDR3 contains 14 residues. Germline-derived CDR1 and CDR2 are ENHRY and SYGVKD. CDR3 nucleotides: TGTGCCATCAGTGCGGGGCCTGGGGCCAACGTCCTGACTTTC. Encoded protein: CAISAGPGANVLTF.

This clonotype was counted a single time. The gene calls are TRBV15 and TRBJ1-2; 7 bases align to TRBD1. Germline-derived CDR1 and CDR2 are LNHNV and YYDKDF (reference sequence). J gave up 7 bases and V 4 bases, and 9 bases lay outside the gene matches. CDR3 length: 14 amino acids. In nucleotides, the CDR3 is TGTGCCACCAGCACCGACAGGGAACGCGTTGGCTACACCTTC. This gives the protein CATSTDRERVGYTF.

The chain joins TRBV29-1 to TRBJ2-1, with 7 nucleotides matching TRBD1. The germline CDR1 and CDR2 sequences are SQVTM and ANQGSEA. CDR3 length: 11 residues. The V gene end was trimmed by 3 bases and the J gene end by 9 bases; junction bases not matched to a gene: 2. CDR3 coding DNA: TGCAGCGTTGACAGGGGGACTGAGCAGTTCTTC. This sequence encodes CSVDRGTEQFF.

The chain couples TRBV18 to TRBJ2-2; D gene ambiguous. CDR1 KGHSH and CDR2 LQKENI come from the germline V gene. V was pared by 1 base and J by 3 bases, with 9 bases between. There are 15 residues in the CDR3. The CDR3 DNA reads TGTGCCAGCTCACCACAAGGGCGAGACACCGGGGAGCTGTTTTTT. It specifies CASSPQGRDTGELFF.

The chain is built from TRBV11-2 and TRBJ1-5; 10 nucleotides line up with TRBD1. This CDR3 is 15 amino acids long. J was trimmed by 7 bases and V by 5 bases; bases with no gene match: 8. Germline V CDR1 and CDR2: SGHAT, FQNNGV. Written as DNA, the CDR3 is TGTGCCAGCAGCCAAGGGGACAGGGGCGGGCAGCCCCAGCATTTT. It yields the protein CASSQGDRGGQPQHF. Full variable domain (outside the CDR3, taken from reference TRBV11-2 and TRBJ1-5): EAGVAQSPRYKIIEKRQSVAFWCNPISGHATLYWYQQILGQGPKLLIQFQNNGVVDDSQLPKDRFSAERLKGVDSTLKIQPAKLEDSAVYLCASSQGDRGGQPQHFGDGTRLSIL.

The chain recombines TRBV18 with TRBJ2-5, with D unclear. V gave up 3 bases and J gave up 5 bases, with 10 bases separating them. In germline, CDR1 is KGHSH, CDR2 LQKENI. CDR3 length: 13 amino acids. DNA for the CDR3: TGTGCCAGCTCACCGGACCAGGAGGAGACCCAGTACTTC. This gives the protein CASSPDQEETQYF.

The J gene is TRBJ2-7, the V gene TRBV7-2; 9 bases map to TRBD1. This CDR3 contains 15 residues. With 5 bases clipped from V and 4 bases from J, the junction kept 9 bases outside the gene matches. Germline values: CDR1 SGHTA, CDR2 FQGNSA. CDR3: CASSGGGTGIYEQYF. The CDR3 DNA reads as TGTGCCAGCAGCGGGGGGGGGACAGGGATTTACGAGCAGTACTTC.

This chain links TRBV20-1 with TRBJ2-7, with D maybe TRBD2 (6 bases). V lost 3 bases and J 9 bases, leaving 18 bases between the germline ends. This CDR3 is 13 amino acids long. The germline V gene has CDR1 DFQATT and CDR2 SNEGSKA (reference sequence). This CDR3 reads CSASAPSLGGQYF. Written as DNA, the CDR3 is TGCAGTGCTAGTGCCCCCTCTTTGGGAGGGCAGTACTTC.

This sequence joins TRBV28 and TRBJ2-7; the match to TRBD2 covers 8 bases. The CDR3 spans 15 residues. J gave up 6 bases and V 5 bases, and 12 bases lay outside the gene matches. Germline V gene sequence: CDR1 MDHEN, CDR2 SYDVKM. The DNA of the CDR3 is TGTGCCAGCAGTGGGGGGCCGGGACTAGGCGGCGAGCAGTACTTC. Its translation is CASSGGPGLGGEQYF. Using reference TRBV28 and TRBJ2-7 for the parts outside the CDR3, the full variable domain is DVKVTQSSRYLVKRTGEKVFLECVQDMDHENMFWYRQDPGLGLRLIYFSYDVKMKEKGDIPEGYSVSREKKERFSLILESASTNQTSMYLCASSGGPGLGGEQYFGPGTRLTVT.

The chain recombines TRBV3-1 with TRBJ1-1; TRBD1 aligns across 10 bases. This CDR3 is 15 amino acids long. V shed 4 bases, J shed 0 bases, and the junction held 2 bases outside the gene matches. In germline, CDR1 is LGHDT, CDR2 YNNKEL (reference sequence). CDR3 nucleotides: TGTGCCAGCAGCCGGGGACAGGGGATGAACACTGAAGCTTTCTTT. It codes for CASSRGQGMNTEAFF.

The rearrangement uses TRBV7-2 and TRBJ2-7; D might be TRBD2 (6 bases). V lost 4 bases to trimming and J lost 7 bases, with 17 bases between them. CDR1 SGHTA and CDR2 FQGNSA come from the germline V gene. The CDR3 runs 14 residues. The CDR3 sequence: CASSSLRVAGEQYF. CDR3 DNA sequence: TGTGCCAGCAGCTCTCTACGGGTTGCGGGGGAGCAGTACTTC.

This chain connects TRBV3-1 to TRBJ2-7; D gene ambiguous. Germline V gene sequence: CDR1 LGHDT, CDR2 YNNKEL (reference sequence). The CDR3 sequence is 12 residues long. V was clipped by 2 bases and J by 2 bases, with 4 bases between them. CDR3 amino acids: CASSQSAYEQYF. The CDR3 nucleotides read TGTGCCAGCAGCCAATCGGCCTACGAGCAGTACTTC.

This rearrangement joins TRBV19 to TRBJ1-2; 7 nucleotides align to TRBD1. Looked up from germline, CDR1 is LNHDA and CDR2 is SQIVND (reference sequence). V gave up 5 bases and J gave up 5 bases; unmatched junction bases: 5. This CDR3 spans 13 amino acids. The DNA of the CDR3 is TGTGCCAGTAGTGCTGCAGGGGGGTATGGCTACACCTTC. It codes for CASSAAGGYGYTF.

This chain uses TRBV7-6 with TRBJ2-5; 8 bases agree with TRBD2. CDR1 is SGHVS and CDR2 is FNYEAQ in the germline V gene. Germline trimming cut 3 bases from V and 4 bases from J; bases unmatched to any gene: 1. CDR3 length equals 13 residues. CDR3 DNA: TGTGCCAGCAGCTTCAGCGGGAGAGAGACCCAGTACTTC. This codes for CASSFSGRETQYF.

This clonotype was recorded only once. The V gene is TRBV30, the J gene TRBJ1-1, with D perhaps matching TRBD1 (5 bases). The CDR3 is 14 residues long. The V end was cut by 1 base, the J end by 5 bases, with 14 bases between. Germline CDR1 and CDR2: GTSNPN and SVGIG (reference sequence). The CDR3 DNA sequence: TGTGCCTGGAGTGCCGTGGGACGAGGGACTGAAGCTTTCTTT. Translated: CAWSAVGRGTEAFF.

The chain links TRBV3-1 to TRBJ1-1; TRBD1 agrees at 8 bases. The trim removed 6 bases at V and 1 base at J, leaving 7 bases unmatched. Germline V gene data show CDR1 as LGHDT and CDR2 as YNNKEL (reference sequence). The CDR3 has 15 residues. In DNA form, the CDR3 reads TGTGCCAGCAGATATGGACAGGGAGGGAACACTGAAGCTTTCTTT. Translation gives CASRYGQGGNTEAFF.

The CDR3 nucleotides read TGTGCCAGCAGCTTAGGTTCGGTCTCCTACGAGCAGTACTTC. Encoded protein: CASSLGSVSYEQYF. The chain joins TRBV7-2 to TRBJ2-7, with D unclear. In germline, CDR1 is SGHTA, CDR2 FQGNSA. Deletions cut 1 base from V and 0 bases from J, with 7 bases between. The CDR3 runs to 14 residues. Combining the CDR3 with reference TRBV7-2 and TRBJ2-7 gives the whole variable domain GAGVSQSPSNKVTEKGKDVELRCDPISGHTALYWYRQSLGQGLEFLIYFQGNSAPDKSGLPSDRFSAERTGGSVSTLTIQRTQQEDSAVYLCASSLGSVSYEQYFGPGTRLTVT.

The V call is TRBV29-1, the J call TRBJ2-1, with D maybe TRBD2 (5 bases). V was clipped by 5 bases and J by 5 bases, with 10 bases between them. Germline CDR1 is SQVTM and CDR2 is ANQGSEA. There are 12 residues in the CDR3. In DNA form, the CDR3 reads TGCAGCGTTCAACTAGGTGACAATGAGCAGTTCTTC. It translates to CSVQLGDNEQFF.

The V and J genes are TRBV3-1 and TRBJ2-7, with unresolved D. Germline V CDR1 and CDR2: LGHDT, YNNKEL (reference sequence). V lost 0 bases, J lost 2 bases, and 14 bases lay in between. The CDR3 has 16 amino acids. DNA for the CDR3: TGTGCCAGCAGCCAAGATTCCCCTCAATTCGCCTACGAGCAGTACTTC. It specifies CASSQDSPQFAYEQYF.

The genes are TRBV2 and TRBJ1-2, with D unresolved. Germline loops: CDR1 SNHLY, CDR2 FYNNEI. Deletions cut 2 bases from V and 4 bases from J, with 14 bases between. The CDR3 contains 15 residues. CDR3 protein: CASSESPPSGYGYTF. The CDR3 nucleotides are TGTGCCAGCAGTGAATCCCCGCCAAGTGGCTATGGCTACACCTTC. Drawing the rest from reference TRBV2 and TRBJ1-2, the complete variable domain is EPEVTQTPSHQVTQMGQEVILRCVPISNHLYFYWYRQILGQKVEFLVSFYNNEISEKSEIFDDQFSVERPDGSNFTLKIRSTKLEDSAMYFCASSESPPSGYGYTFGSGTRLTVV.

The CDR3 is CASSPQGSGNTIYF. The CDR3 DNA is TGTGCCAGCTCACCACAGGGCTCTGGAAACACCATATATTTT. The V call is TRBV18, the J call TRBJ1-3; no reliable D call. In germline, CDR1 is KGHSH, CDR2 LQKENI. V dropped 1 base and J dropped 0 bases, with 4 bases sitting between them. The CDR3 has 14 residues.

CDR3 region: CASSQEPGQNYEQYF. As DNA, the CDR3 is TGTGCCAGTAGTCAAGAACCGGGACAGAACTACGAGCAGTACTTC. The chain couples TRBV19 to TRBJ2-7; 7 nucleotides align to TRBD1. CDR1 is LNHDA and CDR2 is SQIVND in the germline V gene (reference sequence). Unmatched junction bases numbered 10, after V lost 5 bases and J lost 3 bases. The CDR3 extends over 15 amino acids.

The CDR3 region has the DNA TGTGCCAGCACCTGGACTAGCGGGGACACAGATACGCAGTATTTT. This gives the protein CASTWTSGDTDTQYF. This chain joins TRBV2 and TRBJ2-3; 12 bases map to TRBD2. V lost 7 bases, J lost 2 bases, and 4 bases stayed unmatched. Germline CDR1 reads SNHLY; CDR2 reads FYNNEI. The CDR3 contains 15 residues.

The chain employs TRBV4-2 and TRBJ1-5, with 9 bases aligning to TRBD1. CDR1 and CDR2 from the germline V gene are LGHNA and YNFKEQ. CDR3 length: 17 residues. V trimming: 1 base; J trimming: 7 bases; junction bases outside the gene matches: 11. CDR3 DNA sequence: TGTGCCAGCAGCCAAGCGGGGGGACAGGGAGGAGGCCAGCCCCAGCATTTT. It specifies CASSQAGGQGGGQPQHF.

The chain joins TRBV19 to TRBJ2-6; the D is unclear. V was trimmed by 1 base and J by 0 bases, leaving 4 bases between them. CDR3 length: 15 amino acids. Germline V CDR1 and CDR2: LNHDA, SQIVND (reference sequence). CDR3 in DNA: TGTGCCAGTAGTATAGCAGGCTCTGGGGCCAACGTCCTGACTTTC. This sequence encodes CASSIAGSGANVLTF.

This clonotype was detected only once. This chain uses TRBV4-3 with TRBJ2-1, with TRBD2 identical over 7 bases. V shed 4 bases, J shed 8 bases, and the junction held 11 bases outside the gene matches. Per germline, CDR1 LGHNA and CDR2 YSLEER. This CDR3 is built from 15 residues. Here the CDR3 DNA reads TGCGCCAGCAGCCGGGGCGGGAGTACCGCAGATGAGCAGTTCTTC. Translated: CASSRGGSTADEQFF.

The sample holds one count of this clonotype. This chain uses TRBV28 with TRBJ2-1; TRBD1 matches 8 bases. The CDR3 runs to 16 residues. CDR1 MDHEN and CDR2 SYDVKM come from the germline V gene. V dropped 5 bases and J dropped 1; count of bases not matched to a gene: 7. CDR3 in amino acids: CASSPAGGASYNEQFF. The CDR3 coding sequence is TGTGCCAGCAGTCCCGCAGGGGGCGCGTCCTACAATGAGCAGTTCTTC.

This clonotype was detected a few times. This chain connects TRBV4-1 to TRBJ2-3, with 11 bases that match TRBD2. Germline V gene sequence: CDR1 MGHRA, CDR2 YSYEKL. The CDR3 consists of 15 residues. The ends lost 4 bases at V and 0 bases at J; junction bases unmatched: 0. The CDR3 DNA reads TGCGCCAGCAGCCCTAGCGGGGGGAGCACAGATACGCAGTATTTT. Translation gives CASSPSGGSTDTQYF.

This CDR3 is CSVRAGRETQYF. The CDR3 DNA reads TGCAGCGTTCGAGCGGGGCGGGAGACCCAGTACTTC. The V and J genes are TRBV29-1 and TRBJ2-5, with 7 bases aligning to TRBD2. CDR1 is SQVTM and CDR2 is ANQGSEA in the germline V gene. CDR3 length equals 12 residues. The V gene end was trimmed by 5 bases and the J gene end by 5 bases; junction bases not matched to a gene: 5.